The 16 T cell receptor beta chains reported below all come from one sample, sequenced in a study of CD8+ T cells in alopecia areata. The sequencing template was cDNA reverse transcribed from extracted RNA. TCRdb keeps only in-frame clones here, not all; method: immunoSEQ multiplex PCR. The sample presents some 2,500 clones, none singletons. What was sequenced was lesional skin. Source of these receptors: a C3H/HeJ mouse with alopecia areata. Mouse MHC haplotype: H2-k.

In its sample, this clone was seen many times. Here the gene names and germline are mouse. Sequencing ends 4 residues short of the CDR3 end; the germline J gene provides the rest. The gene calls are TRBV29 and TRBJ2-4; 8 nucleotides match TRBD1. With V trimmed by 3 bases and J by 1 base, 0 bases remained unmatched. CDR1 and CDR2 (germline): MSHET, SYDVDS. The CDR3 loop spans 14 amino acids. CDR3 loop: CASSLDRGQNTLYF. The sequenced CDR3 bases are TGTGCTAGCAGTTTGGACAGGGGTCAAAAC.

In this sample, this clone turned up many times. The gene names given are mouse names. The CDR3 is cut off 4 residues early in the read; its end comes from the germline J gene. The chain carries TRBV19 and TRBJ2-3; 8 bases match TRBD2. The CDR3 sequence is 14 residues long. Trimming at V came to 6 bases and at J to 1 base, leaving 4 bases not matched to a gene. Germline V gives CDR1 FNHDT, CDR2 SITEND (reference sequence). The DNA read from the CDR3 is TGTGCCAGCAAAAACTGGGGGCGTGCAGAA. Amino acid sequence: CASKNWGRAE. From start to end, the CDR3 is CASKNWGRAETLYF.

This clone was found many times. Gene names and germline match the mouse. The read ends 4 residues early relative to the CDR3; the germline J gene fills the gap. V gene TRBV16 combines with J gene TRBJ2-4, with 7 nucleotides matching TRBD1. The J segment lost 1 base and the V segment lost 2 bases, leaving 6 bases of the junction unmatched. The CDR3 spans 16 residues. Germline assignment: CDR1 SGHSA and CDR2 FRNQAP. Partial CDR3 DNA: TGTGCAAGCAGCTTACACCACAGGGGAGGTCAAAAC. Translating gives CASSLHHRGGQN. The entire CDR3 is CASSLHHRGGQNTLYF.

This clone was detected ten times or more. These gene names are mouse names. With the read ending 4 residues before the CDR3 end, the germline J gene is used to fill in that end. The V gene is TRBV13-2, the J gene TRBJ2-7; 9 nucleotides match TRBD1. In germline, CDR1 is NNHNN, CDR2 SYGAGS (reference sequence). The CDR3 covers 14 residues. The sequenced CDR3 bases are TGTGCCAGCGGTTCCCGGGACAGGGATGAT. It is translated as CASGSRDRDD. The entire CDR3 sequence reads CASGSRDRDDEQYF.

This clone was recorded at least ten times. A far larger clone differs by one base, so this is likely a read error. The gene symbols are mouse symbols. Read data end 4 residues before the CDR3 end; the end is taken from the germline J gene. V is TRBV13-3 and J is TRBJ2-4, with unresolved D. This CDR3 spans 11 amino acids. The germline V gene has CDR1 NNHDY and CDR2 SYVADS. The part of the CDR3 DNA that was read is TGTGCCAGCTGTGATAGAAAC. It is translated as CASCDRN. The full CDR3 sequence reads CASCDRNTLYF.

This clone was recorded many times. Gene names and germline match the mouse. Coverage ceases 4 residues before the CDR3 finishes, and the germline J gene fills in the end. V gene TRBV13-2 combines with J gene TRBJ1-1; unclear D gene. This CDR3 is 12 amino acids long. The V gene's germline CDR1 is NNHNN and CDR2 SYGAGS (reference sequence). CDR3 amino acids: CASDGSRTEVFF. CDR3 DNA, as far as it was read: TGTGCCAGCGATGGGTCCCGAACA.

In this sample, this clone turned up many times. Mouse names are used for the genes. The CDR3 end lies 4 residues beyond the end of the read and is filled in from the germline J gene. The rearrangement joins TRBV5 to TRBJ2-2; TRBD2 aligns across 8 bases. V shed 0 bases, J shed 3 bases, and the junction held 3 bases outside the gene matches. This CDR3 is 16 amino acids long. The germline CDR1 and CDR2 sequences are LGHNA and YNLKQL (reference sequence). CDR3 bases read: TGTGCCAGCAGCCAAGACTGGGGGGCGGACACCGGG. Translating gives CASSQDWGADTG. The CDR3, in full, reads CASSQDWGADTGQLYF.

The table lists this clone with many counts. Germline and genes here are mouse. With the read ending 4 residues before the CDR3 end, the germline J gene is used to fill in that end. This rearrangement joins TRBV31 to TRBJ1-4; D possibly corresponds to TRBD1 (5 bases). This CDR3 has 15 amino acids. Germline V gives CDR1 GKSSPN, CDR2 SITVG. The germline V and J ends were trimmed by 0 bases and 0 bases, with 8 bases remaining between them. The covered CDR3 bases are TGTGCCTGGAGTCTCGACAGTTTTTCCAACGAA. This encodes CAWSLDSFSNE. The whole CDR3 region reads CAWSLDSFSNERLFF.

Ten or more counts support this clone. Germline and genes: mouse. Read data end 4 residues before the CDR3 end; the end is taken from the germline J gene. V gene TRBV2 combines with J gene TRBJ1-2; maybe TRBD1 (6 bases). CDR1 is LGHNA, CDR2 YSYQKL, per germline. The CDR3 runs to 13 residues. CDR3 region: CASSPGGALDYTF. The CDR3 DNA, read in part, is TGTGCCAGCAGCCCTGGGGGGGCGCTC.

This clone was found many times. The DNA translation disagrees with the TCRdb protein at residue 11, so the protein in this description comes from the DNA. Mouse gene names apply. The read terminates 3 residues ahead of where the CDR3 ends, so the germline J gene completes it. The gene calls are TRBV1 and TRBJ1-6; D unresolved. TRBJ1-6 is given ORF status, its function remaining uncertain. The CDR3 is made up of 14 amino acids. Germline lookup yields CDR1 NSQYPW and CDR2 LRSPGD (reference sequence). Trimming removed 1 base at V and 3 bases at J, with 4 bases between. The CDR3 bases that were read are TGCACCTGCAGTGCAGGGGGCTATAATTCGCCC. Translation gives CTCSAGGYNSP. The CDR3 in its entirety is CTCSAGGYNSPLYF.

This clone was seen many times. The gene symbols are mouse symbols. The sequence runs out 4 residues before the end of the CDR3; the remainder is reconstructed from the germline J gene. V usage is TRBV13-1 and J usage is TRBJ2-7; TRBD2 matches 12 bases. The V and J ends lost 5 bases and 0 bases, in that order; junction bases with no gene match: 3. CDR3 size: 15 residues. Per the germline V gene, CDR1 is NSHNY and CDR2 is SYGAGN. CDR3 bases read: TGTGCCAGCAGCCAGGACTGGGGGGGCTCCTAT. It specifies CASSQDWGGSY. The whole CDR3 sequence is CASSQDWGGSYEQYF.

This clone was seen more than once but under ten times. The TCRdb protein and the DNA translation do not line up at residue 9; the protein shown here was made by translating the DNA. A read error may be the cause here, since a much bigger clone is one base away. Mouse germline and gene names are used. The chain's CDR3 is CASSDRQNTLYF. CDR3 bases read: TGTGCCAGCAGTGATAGACAAAATACG. The chain is built from TRBV29 and TRBJ1-3; no clear D. The CDR3 goes on 3 residues after the read ends, and that part is filled in from the germline J gene. Germline V CDR1 and CDR2: MSHET, SYDVDS. The CDR3 loop spans 12 amino acids.

At least ten counts were recorded for this clone. Germline and genes: mouse. Read sequence stops 4 residues before the CDR3 end, and the germline J gene provides the missing end. The chain combines TRBV31 with TRBJ2-7; weak D call: TRBD1 (5 bases). Trimming stripped 0 bases from V and 0 bases from J, with 9 bases between. Germline lookup yields CDR1 GKSSPN and CDR2 SITVG. CDR3 length equals 14 residues. The CDR3 sequence is CAWSLEGSSYEQYF. Incomplete CDR3 DNA: TGTGCCTGGAGTCTAGAGGGGAGCTCCTAT. Full variable domain (outside the CDR3, taken from reference TRBV31 and TRBJ2-7): AQTIHQWPVAEIKAVGSPLSLGCTIKGKSSPNLYWYWQATGGTLQQLFYSITVGQVESVVQLNLSASRPKDDQFILSTEKLLLSHSGFYLCAWSLEGSSYEQYFGPGTRLTVL.

This clone has at least ten counts. Mouse germline and gene names are used. Coverage ceases 4 residues before the CDR3 finishes, and the germline J gene fills in the end. The rearrangement links TRBV13-2 to TRBJ2-1, with D maybe TRBD1 (7 bases). The CDR3 length is 15 residues. V dropped 7 bases and J dropped 2 bases, with 16 bases sitting between them. Per the germline V gene, CDR1 is NNHNN and CDR2 is SYGAGS (reference sequence). The CDR3 sequence is CASSHLRGDYAEQFF. The CDR3 DNA, read in part, is TGTGCCAGCAGTCATCTCAGGGGGGACTATGCT.

This clone was counted at least ten times. Germline and genes here are mouse. The DNA ends 4 residues before the CDR3 does, and the rest of the CDR3 is filled in from the germline J gene. This chain connects TRBV16 to TRBJ1-4; TRBD1 agrees at 8 bases. The CDR3 has 18 amino acids. The germline V gene has CDR1 SGHSA and CDR2 FRNQAP. V shed 0 bases and J 0 bases; nucleotides not matched to a gene: 6. The sequenced CDR3 bases are TGTGCAAGCAGCTTAGACAGGGGGCTGGTTTTTTCCAACGAA. Its protein product is CASSLDRGLVFSNE. The entire CDR3 reads CASSLDRGLVFSNERLFF.

This clone is large in the sample. Mouse names are used for the genes. The read falls 4 residues short of the CDR3 end, and the missing part is taken from the germline J gene. The V call is TRBV5, the J call TRBJ2-2, with 8 positions matching TRBD1. This CDR3 comprises 15 residues. In germline, CDR1 is LGHNA, CDR2 YNLKQL (reference sequence). Losses at the gene ends were 4 bases for V and 1 base for J; bases not matched to a gene: 2. CDR3 DNA, as far as it was read: TGTGCCAGCAGCCGTGACAGGGGAAACACCGGG. Translated, it gives CASSRDRGNTG. The entire CDR3 protein reads CASSRDRGNTGQLYF.